One sample yielded the 13 T cell receptor beta chains listed below, sequenced in a study of regulatory T cells in long-lasting Graves disease. Researchers made TCR beta libraries by using iRepertoire HTBI primers and running Arm-PCR on CDR3 regions. TCRdb re-derived calls from the multiplex PCR reads in MiXCR, one entry per CDR3 protein. The sample carries some 460,000 distinct CDR3 sequences, 15% to 20% recorded once. The time point is: newly diagnosed GD, antithyroid drugs for less than 3 months. TCR sequences were obtained from RNA taken from PBMCs. The sample was also linked to a second study, of T cells in Graves' hyperthyroidism and ophthalmopathy.

The source was peripheral blood mononuclear cells (PBMCs), collected at new diagnosis, from a patient treated with antithyroid drugs. Receptor source: a man in his forties with Graves disease.

With respect to this clonotype: This may come from a read error, since a much larger clone is one base off. The chain is built from TRBV4-1 and TRBJ2-5; D not certain. The J call is uncertain, as TRBJ2-1 better fits the DNA end. Germline V lookup: CDR1 MGHRA, CDR2 YSYEKL. The CDR3 consists of 14 residues. CDR3 sequence: CASSRDGETYEQFF. CDR3 nucleotides: TGCGCCAGCAGCCGAGACGGTGAAACCTACGAGCAGTTCTTC.

At least ten counts were recorded for this clonotype. The gene calls are TRBV2 and TRBJ2-1; no clear D gene. Germline assignment: CDR1 SNHLY and CDR2 FYNNEI. CDR3 size: 11 residues. V gave up 5 bases and J gave up 9 bases, with 8 bases separating them. The CDR3 DNA follows: TGTGCCAGCAGTCTGGAACTTGAGCAGTTCTTC. Translation: CASSLELEQFF.

The rearrangement joins TRBV10-3 to TRBJ2-6; D remains unclear. CDR3 length: 14 residues. Germline assignment: CDR1 ENHRY and CDR2 SYGVKD. V lost 1 base to trimming and J lost 0 bases, with 1 base between them. CDR3 in DNA: TGTGCCATCAGTGAGTACTCTGGGGCCAACGTCCTGACTTTC. It encodes CAISEYSGANVLTF.

In its sample, this clonotype was seen many times. The J gene is TRBJ2-7, the V gene TRBV10-3; D is unresolved. Germline CDR1 and CDR2: ENHRY and SYGVKD. The CDR3 is made up of 14 amino acids. Trimming took off 3 bases at V and 6 bases at J, with 15 bases between the two ends. In nucleotides, the CDR3 is TGTGCCATCAGTGACCAAGGACCTGGCTCCGAGCAGTACTTC. Translated: CAISDQGPGSEQYF.

This clonotype turned up a few times. J is TRBJ1-1 and V is TRBV19, with no clear D. CDR1 is LNHDA, CDR2 SQIVND, per germline (reference sequence). Trimming pared 3 bases from V and 0 bases from J, leaving 8 bases between. CDR3 size: 14 residues. The CDR3 DNA sequence: TGTGCCAGTAGTATCGCAGTCATGAACACTGAAGCTTTCTTT. Encoded protein: CASSIAVMNTEAFF.

In this sample, this clonotype turned up many times. The rearrangement links TRBV5-1 to TRBJ2-7, with a weak D call TRBD1 (5 bases). Germline CDR1 SGHRS, CDR2 YFSETQ. The CDR3 is 12 residues long. V was clipped by 5 bases and J by 6 bases, with 12 bases between them. CDR3 DNA sequence: TGCGCCAGCAGGGCAGGGAACGGCGAGCAGTACTTC. Its translation is CASRAGNGEQYF.

This clonotype has ten or more counts. The genes are TRBV20-1 and TRBJ2-1, with a tentative D call TRBD2 (5 bases). Germline CDR1 and CDR2: DFQATT and SNEGSKA (reference sequence). V was clipped by 1 base and J by 0 bases, with 7 bases between them. The CDR3 totals 14 residues. The CDR3 region has the DNA TGCAGTGCTAGAGTTCTAGCCTCCTACAATGAGCAGTTCTTC. This codes for CSARVLASYNEQFF.

The V gene is TRBV5-1, the J gene TRBJ2-3; 9 bases are a match to TRBD2. The CDR3 extends over 14 amino acids. The germline gives CDR1 SGHRS, CDR2 YFSETQ. The junction had 5 bases not matched to a gene; V was cut back by 5 bases and J by 4 bases. The CDR3, as DNA: TGCGCCAGCAGTCAGCGGGAGGATTCAGATACGCAGTATTTT. Translation: CASSQREDSDTQYF.

This clonotype was seen more than once but under ten times. This chain uses TRBV4-1 with TRBJ1-5; a possible D gene is TRBD1 (6 bases). This CDR3 spans 15 amino acids. Germline loops: CDR1 MGHRA, CDR2 YSYEKL. The germline V and J ends were trimmed by 0 bases and 1 base, with 7 bases remaining between them. The CDR3 spells CASSQERGSNQPQHF. CDR3 bases: TGCGCCAGCAGCCAAGAGAGGGGGAGCAATCAGCCCCAGCATTTT.

This clonotype appeared many times. The CDR3 region has the DNA TGTGCCAGCAGCCAAGAGCCTAGCGGGTACAATGAGCAGTTCTTC. This translates into CASSQEPSGYNEQFF. This chain joins TRBV3-1 and TRBJ2-1; 8 bases fit TRBD2. The junction had 2 bases not matched to a gene; V was cut back by 0 bases and J by 4 bases. In germline, CDR1 is LGHDT, CDR2 YNNKEL (reference sequence). The CDR3 is 15 amino acids.

Ten or more counts support this clonotype. The chain combines TRBV30 with TRBJ1-6; D is possibly TRBD1 (6 bases). CDR3 length: 13 amino acids. In germline, CDR1 is GTSNPN, CDR2 SVGIG (reference sequence). Trimming left V 1 base short and J 7 bases short, with 8 bases between. This CDR3 reads CAWSGRGNSPLHF. In DNA, the CDR3 is TGTGCCTGGAGTGGCAGGGGAAATTCACCCCTCCACTTT.

In its sample, this clonotype was seen a few times. V is TRBV6-1 and J is TRBJ2-7; 8 bases fit TRBD1. Germline-derived CDR1 and CDR2 are MNHNS and SASEGT. The CDR3 totals 15 residues. With 6 bases clipped from V and 0 bases from J, the junction kept 7 bases outside the gene matches. The CDR3 spells CASSPSRGHSYEQYF. The CDR3 nucleotides are TGTGCCAGCAGCCCGTCCAGGGGGCACTCCTACGAGCAGTACTTC.

This clonotype occurred many times. The chain links TRBV20-1 to TRBJ2-7; possibly TRBD2 for D (5 bases). V was shortened by 0 bases and J by 5 bases, with 11 bases between the two germline ends. CDR1 is DFQATT and CDR2 is SNEGSKA in the germline V gene (reference sequence). The CDR3 is 13 amino acids. This CDR3 reads CSARDTQRDEQYF. The CDR3 DNA reads as TGCAGTGCTAGAGATACCCAGAGGGACGAGCAGTACTTC.